The 29 T cell receptor beta chains given below trace back to one sample, sequenced in a study of molecular identifiers for immune sequencing clone quantification. In TCRdb, the PCR reads were re-called with MiXCR into one record per CDR3 protein. This table holds hundreds of thousands of distinct CDR3 sequences, 25% found once. The sample was naive CD8+ T cells from blood, with Jurkat cell RNA spiked in. Subset given: FACS-sorted CD8+CD4-CCR7+CD45RA+ naive T cells. These receptor sequences come from a human donor in good health. Some libraries in this study had Jurkat cell RNA spiked in.

The chain has TRBV7-9 and TRBJ2-5; the D is unclear. Germline values: CDR1 SEHNR, CDR2 FQNEAQ (reference sequence). The CDR3 sequence is 16 residues long. Trimming pared 5 bases from V and 3 bases from J, leaving 19 bases between. CDR3 loop: CASSPRVGWEEETQYF. The CDR3 region has the DNA TGTGCCAGCAGCCCCCGGGTAGGCTGGGAAGAAGAGACCCAGTACTTC.

This clonotype appeared a few times. The CDR3 region has the DNA TGCAGTGCTAGAGAGCCTGGGGGGGGCGCGAGAGCTTTCTTT. Translated: CSAREPGGGARAFF. The genes are TRBV20-1 and TRBJ1-1; possibly TRBD1 for D (6 bases). The CDR3 sequence is 14 residues long. Looked up from germline, CDR1 is DFQATT and CDR2 is SNEGSKA (reference sequence). V was cut by 0 bases and J by 10 bases, with 18 bases left in between.

The rearrangement joins TRBV19 to TRBJ2-7; TRBD1 agrees at 8 bases. Trimming at V came to 8 bases and at J to 2 bases, leaving 14 bases not matched to a gene. The CDR3 length is 16 residues. Germline assignment: CDR1 LNHDA and CDR2 SQIVND (reference sequence). In DNA form, the CDR3 reads TGTGCCAGTTGTGGGGTCACCGGGACAGGCACCTACGAGCAGTACTTC. It encodes CASCGVTGTGTYEQYF.

This clonotype has ten or more counts. The gene calls are TRBV3-1 and TRBJ2-1, with D unresolved. This CDR3 is built from 15 residues. The germline V and J ends were trimmed by 0 bases and 8 bases, with 14 bases remaining between them. Germline loops: CDR1 LGHDT, CDR2 YNNKEL (reference sequence). For the CDR3, the DNA is TGTGCCAGCAGCCAAGACTACCCCCCTGCCGATGAGCAGTTCTTC. Protein product: CASSQDYPPADEQFF.

This sequence joins TRBV4-1 and TRBJ2-1; 7 bases map to TRBD2. The CDR3 covers 17 residues. After removal of 4 bases from V and 8 bases from J, the junction contained 17 bases not matched to a gene. Germline values: CDR1 MGHRA, CDR2 YSYEKL. CDR3 DNA sequence: TGCGCCAGCAGCCTGATTGAGTTAGCTAGCGGTGAGGATGAGCAGTTCTTC. It codes for CASSLIELASGEDEQFF.

The chain is built from TRBV2 and TRBJ2-7; 9 bases fit TRBD2. The CDR3 is made up of 14 amino acids. V was pared by 8 bases and J by 6 bases, with 11 bases of the junction left unmatched. Germline V gene sequence: CDR1 SNHLY, CDR2 FYNNEI. The CDR3 region is CASQRAGGPVEQYF. The CDR3 region has the DNA TGTGCCAGCCAACGGGCGGGAGGGCCCGTCGAGCAGTACTTC. Complete variable domain (other parts from reference TRBV2 and TRBJ2-7): EPEVTQTPSHQVTQMGQEVILRCVPISNHLYFYWYRQILGQKVEFLVSFYNNEISEKSEIFDDQFSVERPDGSNFTLKIRSTKLEDSAMYFCASQRAGGPVEQYFGPGTRLTVT.

With respect to this clonotype: A much larger clone lies a single base off, so this may be a read error. This chain uses TRBV7-9 with TRBJ1-4; D is unresolved. The CDR3 has 15 residues. The germline V gene has CDR1 SEHNR and CDR2 FQNEAQ (reference sequence). The CDR3 bases are TGTGCCAGCAGCAATCTTGACGGACTTAATGAAAACCTGTTTTTT. It encodes CASSNLDGLNENLFF. Based on the CDR3 plus reference TRBV7-9 and TRBJ1-4, the full variable domain is DTGVSQNPRHKITKRGQNVTFRCDPISEHNRLYWYRQTLGQGPEFLTYFQNEAQLEKSRLLSDRFSAERPKGSFSTLEIQRTEQGDSAMYLCASSNLDGLNENLFFGSGTQLSVL.

Concerning this clonotype itself: Possible read error: a much larger clone is one base away. The V and J genes are TRBV9 and TRBJ1-1; D is unclear. V gave up 0 bases and J gave up 0 bases, with 3 bases separating them. Per germline, CDR1 SGDLS and CDR2 YYNGEE. The CDR3 contains 13 residues. In DNA, the CDR3 is TGTGCCAGCAGCGTAGACGTGAACACTGAAGCTTTCTTT. The encoded protein is CASSVDVNTEAFF.

This clonotype has ten or more counts. This sequence joins TRBV9 and TRBJ2-2; D not resolved. Germline CDR1 reads SGDLS; CDR2 reads YYNGEE. V gave up 6 bases and J gave up 3 bases, with 9 bases separating them. CDR3 size: 13 residues. Here the CDR3 reads CASKNRDTGELFF. In nucleotides, the CDR3 is TGTGCCAGCAAAAATCGGGACACCGGGGAGCTGTTTTTT.

There are many counts of this clonotype. The chain couples TRBV5-1 to TRBJ2-7; D is possibly TRBD2 (5 bases). The germline V and J ends were trimmed by 0 bases and 1 base, with 11 bases remaining between them. This CDR3 region has 15 residues. Germline-derived CDR1 and CDR2 are SGHRS and YFSETQ. CDR3 bases: TGCGCCAGCAGCTTGGAACCTGGGGAGTCCTACGAGCAGTACTTC. As protein: CASSLEPGESYEQYF.

V is TRBV6-4 and J is TRBJ2-7; D gene ambiguous. Germline CDR1 reads MRHNA; CDR2 reads SNTAGT. This CDR3 region has 14 residues. V lost 5 bases and J 1 base, leaving 12 bases between the germline ends. CDR3 protein: CASSPWNGSYEQYF. The CDR3 DNA reads TGTGCCAGCAGTCCGTGGAATGGGTCCTACGAGCAGTACTTC.

The genes are TRBV27 and TRBJ1-5; 12 bases are shared with TRBD1. The germline V gene has CDR1 MNHEY and CDR2 SMNVEV (reference sequence). The V segment lost 2 bases and the J segment 2 bases; nucleotides outside the gene matches: 7. The CDR3 has 18 residues. The chain's CDR3 is CASSLMGQGAFGNQPQHF. In DNA form, the CDR3 reads TGTGCCAGCAGTTTAATGGGACAGGGGGCATTTGGCAATCAGCCCCAGCATTTT.

The sample holds many counts of this clonotype. The chain couples TRBV7-9 to TRBJ2-3; either TRBD1 or TRBD2 may supply D (6 bases each). The germline V gene encodes CDR1 SEHNR and CDR2 FQNEAQ (reference sequence). V was clipped by 1 base and J by 0 bases, with 14 bases between them. The CDR3 has 17 amino acids. The CDR3 DNA follows: TGTGCCAGCAGCTTAGACGGGGGCCAGGGAAGCACAGATACGCAGTATTTT. Encoded protein: CASSLDGGQGSTDTQYF. Variable domain in full (rest from reference TRBV7-9 and TRBJ2-3): DTGVSQNPRHKITKRGQNVTFRCDPISEHNRLYWYRQTLGQGPEFLTYFQNEAQLEKSRLLSDRFSAERPKGSFSTLEIQRTEQGDSAMYLCASSLDGGQGSTDTQYFGPGTRLTVL.

The chain links TRBV19 to TRBJ2-2, with D possibly matching TRBD2 (6 bases). V was clipped by 10 bases and J by 6 bases, with 9 bases between them. Germline CDR1 LNHDA, CDR2 SQIVND (reference sequence). The CDR3 spans 11 residues. As DNA, the CDR3 is TGTGCCACGGAGGGTGCCGGGGAGCTGTTTTTT. This codes for CATEGAGELFF.

This rearrangement joins TRBV28 to TRBJ2-7, with 10 nucleotides matching TRBD1. CDR1 is MDHEN, CDR2 SYDVKM, per germline. V trimming: 4 bases; J trimming: 2 bases; junction bases outside the gene matches: 23. This CDR3 is built from 21 residues. CDR3 loop: CASSSPTRTGGIAPKTYEQYF. The DNA of the CDR3 is TGTGCCAGCAGTTCCCCCACCAGGACAGGGGGTATAGCGCCAAAGACCTACGAGCAGTACTTC.

On this clonotype: The germline gene is not matched at one end of the junction; a read error may be the cause. This chain uses TRBV13 with TRBJ1-5; 9 positions match TRBD1. Germline CDR1 PRHDT, CDR2 FYEKMQ (reference sequence). The CDR3 spans 14 residues. The CDR3 region is CASSKTGGNRPQHF. CDR3 nucleotide sequence: TGTGCCAGCAGCAAGACAGGGGGGAATCGGCCCCAGCATTTT.

This clonotype was seen a handful of times. The chain is built from TRBV4-3 and TRBJ2-7, with D unresolved. Trimming stripped 0 bases from V and 0 bases from J, with 9 bases between. Germline CDR1 reads LGHNA; CDR2 reads YSLEER. This CDR3 has 15 amino acids. CDR3: CASSQDWVSSYEQYF. CDR3 sequence (DNA): TGCGCCAGCAGCCAAGATTGGGTAAGCTCCTACGAGCAGTACTTC.

This clonotype came up once. Since a much larger clone is just one base distant, this may be a read error. This chain uses TRBV12-5 with TRBJ2-3; 8 positions agree with TRBD1. The junction had 18 bases not matched to a gene; V was cut back by 7 bases and J by 6 bases. CDR1 LGHNT and CDR2 FRNRAP come from the germline V gene. CDR3 size: 17 residues. The CDR3 DNA follows: TGTGCTAGTGCCAATTCAATACGACAGGGGTTCACGGATACGCAGTATTTT. It is translated as CASANSIRQGFTDTQYF.

With respect to this clonotype: One end of the junction is discordant with germline, which a read error may explain. J is TRBJ2-3 and V is TRBV27; D not certain. This CDR3 comprises 12 residues. The germline V gene has CDR1 MNHEY and CDR2 SMNVEV (reference sequence). CDR3 loop: CAGSSVSDTQYF. The DNA for the CDR3 is TGTGCCGGCAGTTCAGTTTCAGATACGCAGTATTTT.

This clonotype was detected only a few times. The rearrangement uses TRBV7-8 and TRBJ2-7; TRBD2 is a possible D gene (5 bases). In germline, CDR1 is SGHVS, CDR2 FQNEAQ. CDR3 length: 15 amino acids. The ends were cut back, 2 bases at V and 0 bases at J, with 11 bases in the middle. The CDR3 loop is CASSLSRAFSYEQYF. The CDR3, as DNA: TGTGCCAGCAGCTTATCGCGGGCTTTCTCCTACGAGCAGTACTTC.

There are many counts of this clonotype. V is TRBV7-6 and J is TRBJ1-1; D may be TRBD1 (6 bases). Germline V CDR1 and CDR2: SGHVS, FNYEAQ. The CDR3 has 13 residues. V was shortened by 5 bases and J by 10 bases, with 17 bases between the two germline ends. The CDR3 coding sequence is TGTGCCAGCAGCCCCGGGGGGGCTCGGTCAGCTTTCTTT. Its translation: CASSPGGARSAFF. Variable domain in full (rest from reference TRBV7-6 and TRBJ1-1): GAGVSQSPRYKVTKRGQDVALRCDPISGHVSLYWYRQALGQGPEFLTYFNYEAQQDKSGLPNDRFSAERPEGSISTLTIQRTEQRDSAMYRCASSPGGARSAFFGQGTRLTVV.

In this sample, this clonotype turned up many times. V and J are TRBV4-1 and TRBJ1-5, with D uncertain. The germline V gene has CDR1 MGHRA and CDR2 YSYEKL. The CDR3 totals 14 residues. V was cut by 1 base and J by 6 bases, with 10 bases left in between. The CDR3: CASSQGTGFQPQHF. The CDR3, as DNA: TGCGCCAGCAGCCAAGGAACGGGGTTTCAGCCCCAGCATTTT.

For this clonotype: This could be a read error, since a much larger clone is one nucleotide away. The chain joins TRBV28 to TRBJ1-5, with TRBD1 matching 8 bases. This CDR3 comprises 14 residues. Germline V lookup: CDR1 MDHEN, CDR2 SYDVKM. CDR3 in amino acids: CASSPRGHNQHQHF. For the CDR3, the DNA is TGTGCCAGCAGTCCCAGGGGGCACAATCAGCACCAGCATTTT.

This clonotype was observed at least ten times. This sequence joins TRBV11-2 and TRBJ2-6; D not resolved. CDR1 is SGHAT and CDR2 is FQNNGV in the germline V gene. Trimming left V 5 bases short and J 0 bases short, with 5 bases between. This CDR3 region has 14 residues. CDR3 in DNA: TGTGCCAGCAGCCAATTCTCTGGGGCCAACGTCCTGACTTTC. The encoded protein is CASSQFSGANVLTF.

This chain connects TRBV2 to TRBJ2-1; TRBD2 matches 10 bases. The CDR3 contains 16 residues. CDR1 is SNHLY, CDR2 FYNNEI, per germline. J was trimmed by 4 bases and V by 5 bases; bases with no gene match: 8. DNA for the CDR3: TGTGCCAGCAGTTCGGTCGGGACTAGCGTGTACAATGAGCAGTTCTTC. This gives the protein CASSSVGTSVYNEQFF.

The chain carries TRBV9 and TRBJ2-7, with a possible D match to TRBD2 (5 bases). Germline CDR1 SGDLS, CDR2 YYNGEE. This CDR3 is 13 amino acids long. Trimming took 0 bases from V and 3 from J, leaving 7 bases between them. This CDR3 is CASSVGENYEQYF. The CDR3 region has the DNA TGTGCCAGCAGCGTAGGGGAGAACTACGAGCAGTACTTC.

This clonotype was picked up many times. V and J are TRBV7-2 and TRBJ2-3; TRBD2 matches at 16 bases. The CDR3 loop spans 18 amino acids. Per germline, CDR1 SGHTA and CDR2 FQGNSA. Trimming at V came to 3 bases and at J to 5 bases, leaving 8 bases not matched to a gene. The CDR3: CASSLGLAGGPYKDTQYF. The CDR3 nucleotides read TGTGCCAGCAGCTTGGGACTAGCGGGGGGGCCGTACAAAGATACGCAGTATTTT.

This clonotype was seen a handful of times. The rearrangement joins TRBV30 to TRBJ1-1; unclear D gene. Per germline, CDR1 GTSNPN and CDR2 SVGIG (reference sequence). Trimming took 0 bases from V and 5 from J, leaving 16 bases between them. This CDR3 comprises 15 residues. CDR3 DNA: TGTGCCTGGAGTGTACGGCCGGGCGGCCCTACTGAAGCTTTCTTT. This gives the protein CAWSVRPGGPTEAFF.

This clonotype was seen a single time. One end of the junction fails to match germline, which may point to a read error. The V and J genes are TRBV30 and TRBJ2-2; perhaps TRBD1 as D (6 bases). This CDR3 is built from 16 residues. Germline assignment: CDR1 GTSNPN and CDR2 SVGIG (reference sequence). The DNA for the CDR3 is TGTGCCTGGAGTGGTACCTTTGGACAGACCACCAGGGAGCTGTTTTTT. Translation gives CAWSGTFGQTTRELFF.